The next 20 T cell receptor beta chains were all read from a single sample in a study of T cell changes during pregnancy in multiple sclerosis. Assay: immunoSEQ multiplex PCR; the TCRdb copy retains only in-frame clones and omits some. The sample includes fewer than 110,000 clones, 80% to 95% of them seen just once. The sample here was peripheral blood, taken in the third trimester of pregnancy. Every receptor here comes from a female donor in good health, enrolled as a control in a pregnancy study.

J is TRBJ2-3 and V is TRBV25-1; D gene unclear. V was pared by 3 bases and J by 2 bases, with 12 bases between. Germline CDR1 is MGHDK and CDR2 is SYGVNS. This CDR3 has 15 amino acids. The CDR3 DNA is TGTGCCAGCAGTGACGTTGGCTCCAACACAGATACGCAGTATTTT. Protein: CASSDVGSNTDTQYF.

The chain combines TRBV6-5 with TRBJ1-4; the match to TRBD1 covers 7 bases. The CDR3 sequence is 14 residues long. CDR1 and CDR2 (germline): MNHEY, SVGAGI. J lost 4 bases, V lost 6 bases, and 5 bases had no gene match. The CDR3 region is CASRRGQLNEKLFF. The CDR3 region has the DNA TGTGCCAGCAGACGGGGACAGCTTAATGAAAAACTGTTTTTT.

The CDR3 region is CASSRGGTSGNEQFF. CDR3 in DNA: TGTGCCAGCAGCCGAGGGGGGACTAGCGGCAATGAGCAGTTCTTC. The genes are TRBV7-9 and TRBJ2-1, with 11 bases matching TRBD2. The CDR3 is made up of 15 amino acids. Germline values: CDR1 SEHNR, CDR2 FQNEAQ (reference sequence). J was trimmed by 6 bases and V by 5 bases; bases with no gene match: 6.

This clone was recorded once. The chain is built from TRBV9 and TRBJ1-4; D may be TRBD1 (5 bases). The CDR3 runs to 15 residues. Per germline, CDR1 SGDLS and CDR2 YYNGEE. V gave up 0 bases and J gave up 0 bases, with 6 bases separating them. CDR3 nucleotide sequence: TGTGCCAGCAGCGTAGACAGGACAACTAATGAAAAACTGTTTTTT. Translated, it gives CASSVDRTTNEKLFF.

The V gene is TRBV5-8, the J gene TRBJ1-5, with 7 bases identical to TRBD1. Germline V gene data show CDR1 as SGHTS and CDR2 as YDEGEE. J gave up 2 bases and V 0 bases, and 5 bases lay outside the gene matches. CDR3 length: 16 residues. CDR3 sequence: CASSLEGGAGNQPQHF. As DNA, the CDR3 is TGTGCCAGCAGCTTGGAAGGGGGCGCAGGCAATCAGCCCCAGCATTTT. The full variable domain, completed using reference TRBV5-8 and TRBJ1-5, is EAGVTQSPTHLIKTRGQQATLRCSPISGHTSVYWYQQALGLGLQFLLWYDEGEERNRGNFPPRFSGRQFPNYSSELNVNALELEDSALYLCASSLEGGAGNQPQHFGDGTRLSIL.

This clone was seen a few times. The chain links TRBV7-9 to TRBJ1-4, with D maybe TRBD1 (5 bases). Germline CDR1 reads SEHNR; CDR2 reads FQNEAQ (reference sequence). Between the trimmed V and J ends, which lost 0 bases and 8 bases, there was a span of 10 bases. The CDR3 contains 14 residues. The CDR3 DNA sequence: TGTGCCAGCAGCTTAGCGCAGGGTGGGGAAAAACTGTTTTTT. This translates into CASSLAQGGEKLFF.

This chain joins TRBV4-1 and TRBJ1-5; no clear D. Trimming removed 3 bases at V and 0 bases at J, with 12 bases between. CDR1 and CDR2 (germline): MGHRA, YSYEKL. The CDR3 contains 16 residues. This chain's CDR3 is CASSQEEGFSNQPQHF. The CDR3 DNA sequence: TGCGCCAGCAGCCAGGAGGAGGGATTTAGCAATCAGCCCCAGCATTTT.

The V gene is TRBV28, the J gene TRBJ2-4; 9 bases are shared with TRBD2. The CDR3 is 17 residues long. The junction had 10 bases not matched to a gene; V was cut back by 6 bases and J by 1 base. CDR1 is MDHEN and CDR2 is SYDVKM in the germline V gene. The CDR3 is CASSALLAGFAKNIQYF. In DNA form, the CDR3 reads TGTGCCAGCAGCGCCCTCCTAGCGGGGTTTGCCAAAAACATTCAGTACTTC.

The chain recombines TRBV5-6 with TRBJ1-3; D perhaps matches TRBD1 (6 bases). Germline V gives CDR1 SGHDT, CDR2 YYEEEE. CDR3 size: 18 residues. Trimming took off 4 bases at V and 2 bases at J, with 22 bases between the two ends. The CDR3 loop is CASSPLGAGGTTGNTIYF. DNA of the CDR3: TGTGCCAGCAGCCCTTTAGGAGCGGGGGGCACGACTGGAAACACCATATATTTT.

The V and J genes are TRBV29-1 and TRBJ1-3; no definite D call. CDR3 length equals 13 residues. CDR1 and CDR2 (germline): SQVTM, ANQGSEA. Trimming stripped 1 base from V and 4 bases from J, with 8 bases between. The CDR3 bases are TGCAGCGTTGAAGGTGTTATCGGAAACACCATATATTTT. Encoded protein: CSVEGVIGNTIYF.

This chain connects TRBV7-2 to TRBJ2-5; 7 bases map to TRBD2. CDR1 SGHTA and CDR2 FQGNSA come from the germline V gene. J was trimmed by 5 bases and V by 4 bases; bases with no gene match: 10. The CDR3 is made up of 15 amino acids. The CDR3 DNA follows: TGTGCCAGCAGCTCACTCGGGGGGAATGGGGAGACCCAGTACTTC. Encoded protein: CASSSLGGNGETQYF.

The chain carries TRBV25-1 and TRBJ1-6; possible D gene TRBD1, 5 bases. The germline CDR1 and CDR2 sequences are MGHDK and SYGVNS. CDR3 size: 18 residues. V was cut by 5 bases and J by 7 bases, with 24 bases left in between. The CDR3 DNA sequence: TGTGCCAGCAGTTACAAACCGGGGGGGGGTTCGGAAAATTCACCCCTCCACTTT. This translates into CASSYKPGGGSENSPLHF.

V and J are TRBV11-3 and TRBJ2-2; no clear D gene. Trimming left V 1 base short and J 6 bases short, with 15 bases between. CDR1 SGHNT and CDR2 YENEEA come from the germline V gene. The CDR3 extends over 16 amino acids. The CDR3 DNA follows: TGTGCCAGCAGCTTAGGATCGCGTCTGTTTTCCGGGGAGCTGTTTTTT. This codes for CASSLGSRLFSGELFF. Drawing the rest from reference TRBV11-3 and TRBJ2-2, the complete variable domain is EAGVVQSPRYKIIEKKQPVAFWCNPISGHNTLYWYLQNLGQGPELLIRYENEEAVDDSQLPKDRFSAERLKGVDSTLKIQPAELGDSAVYLCASSLGSRLFSGELFFGEGSRLTVL.

V gene TRBV7-2 combines with J gene TRBJ2-7; 8 bases map to TRBD2. The CDR3 runs 18 residues. Germline assignment: CDR1 SGHTA and CDR2 FQGNSA. V lost 2 bases and J lost 2; bases outside the gene matches: 14. DNA of the CDR3: TGTGCCAGCAGCTTACCCACCCGCGGGGGGCGCATCACCTACGAGCAGTACTTC. Translation gives CASSLPTRGGRITYEQYF.

The rearrangement links TRBV18 to TRBJ2-5; 10 nucleotides line up with TRBD2. With 4 bases clipped from V and 5 bases from J, the junction kept 7 bases outside the gene matches. The CDR3 is made up of 15 amino acids. Germline values: CDR1 KGHSH, CDR2 LQKENI. CDR3 bases: TGTGCCAGCTCACTTGGGACTAGCGTATGGGAGACCCAGTACTTC. Protein product: CASSLGTSVWETQYF.

The chain combines TRBV7-3 with TRBJ1-2; TRBD1 agrees at 9 bases. Per the germline V gene, CDR1 is SGHTA and CDR2 is FQGTGA. The CDR3 length is 14 residues. V shed 5 bases, J shed 5 bases, and the junction held 6 bases outside the gene matches. This CDR3 is CASSPGTGRYGYTF. DNA for the CDR3: TGTGCCAGCAGCCCCGGGACAGGGCGATATGGCTACACCTTC. The whole variable domain, filled in from reference TRBV7-3 and TRBJ1-2, reads GAGVSQTPSNKVTEKGKYVELRCDPISGHTALYWYRQSLGQGPEFLIYFQGTGAADDSGLPNDRFFAVRPEGSVSTLKIQRTERGDSAVYLCASSPGTGRYGYTFGSGTRLTVV.

V gene TRBV6-1 combines with J gene TRBJ2-5; 12 bases match TRBD1. This CDR3 is built from 15 residues. Germline V CDR1 and CDR2: MNHNS, SASEGT. The J segment lost 11 bases and the V segment lost 4 bases, leaving 11 bases of the junction unmatched. CDR3 loop: CASSVVGQGACEQYF. Here the CDR3 DNA reads TGTGCCAGCAGTGTTGTGGGACAGGGGGCATGTGAGCAGTACTTC.

This chain uses TRBV9 with TRBJ2-5; possibly TRBD2 for D (6 bases). V was trimmed by 0 bases and J by 5 bases, leaving 14 bases between them. CDR3 length: 15 residues. The germline V gene encodes CDR1 SGDLS and CDR2 YYNGEE. The DNA for the CDR3 is TGTGCCAGCAGCGTAGAGGGGACTGAGGGGGAGACCCAGTACTTC. Translating it yields CASSVEGTEGETQYF.

The gene calls are TRBV7-2 and TRBJ2-1; 13 nucleotides match TRBD2. The CDR3 length is 19 residues. J was trimmed by 0 bases and V by 1 base; bases with no gene match: 6. CDR1 is SGHTA and CDR2 is FQGNSA in the germline V gene. CDR3 amino acids: CASSLGLAGGSSSYNEQFF. In nucleotides, the CDR3 is TGTGCCAGCAGCTTAGGACTAGCGGGGGGCTCGAGCTCCTACAATGAGCAGTTCTTC.

This sequence joins TRBV7-9 and TRBJ1-5, with TRBD1 identical over 10 bases. This CDR3 is 13 amino acids long. V lost 10 bases to trimming and J lost 6 bases; unmatched junction nucleotides: 6. The germline V gene encodes CDR1 SEHNR and CDR2 FQNEAQ (reference sequence). The CDR3 region is CATGQGGVQPQHF. CDR3 sequence (DNA): TGTGCCACCGGACAGGGGGGGGTTCAGCCCCAGCATTTT. The full variable domain, rest sourced from reference TRBV7-9 and TRBJ1-5, is DTGVSQNPRHKITKRGQNVTFRCDPISEHNRLYWYRQTLGQGPEFLTYFQNEAQLEKSRLLSDRFSAERPKGSFSTLEIQRTEQGDSAMYLCATGQGGVQPQHFGDGTRLSIL.